This T cell receptor beta chain appears in the sequencing data of a study of T cell repertoires in cytomegalovirus infection. Findings of the study overall: Summed public TCR beta family frequency identified CMV carriers bearing the relevant HLA.

TCRdb passed the reads through MiXCR, listing each CDR3 protein once. The sample has 400,000 or so distinct CDR3 sequences, less than 20% seen once; the top ten hold 7.5% to 9%. Trimming cost V 1 base and J 4 bases, with 6 bases left between them. This CDR3 has 13 amino acids. CDR1 and CDR2 (germline): LGHDT, YNNKEL (reference sequence). As to this clonotype: Its antigen is unknown.

The sample was PBMCs. The rearrangement uses TRBV3-1 and TRBJ2-3; D uncertain. This TCR was sampled from a human donor in good health (CMV status not recorded). Some clones in this sample may be carry-over from other donors' samples. The CDR3 nucleotides are TGTGCCAGCAGCCAAGGCGAGGCAGATACGCAGTATTTT. Its translation is CASSQGEADTQYF.